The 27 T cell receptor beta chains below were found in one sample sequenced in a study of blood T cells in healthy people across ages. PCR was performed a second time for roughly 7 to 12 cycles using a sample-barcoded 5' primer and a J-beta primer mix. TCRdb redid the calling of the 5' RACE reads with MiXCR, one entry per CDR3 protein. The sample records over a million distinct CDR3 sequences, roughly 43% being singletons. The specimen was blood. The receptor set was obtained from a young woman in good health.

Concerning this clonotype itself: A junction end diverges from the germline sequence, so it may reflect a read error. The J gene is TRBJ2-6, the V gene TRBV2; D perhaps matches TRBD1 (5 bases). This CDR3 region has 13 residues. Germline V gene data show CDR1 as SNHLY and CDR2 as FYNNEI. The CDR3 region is CASDVSGASVLTF. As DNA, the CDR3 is TGTGCCAGCGATGTCTCTGGGGCCAGCGTCCTGACTTTC. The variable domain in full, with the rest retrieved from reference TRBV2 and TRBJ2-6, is EPEVTQTPSHQVTQMGQEVILRCVPISNHLYFYWYRQILGQKVEFLVSFYNNEISEKSEIFDDQFSVERPDGSNFTLKIRSTKLEDSAMYFCASDVSGASVLTFGAGSRLTVL.

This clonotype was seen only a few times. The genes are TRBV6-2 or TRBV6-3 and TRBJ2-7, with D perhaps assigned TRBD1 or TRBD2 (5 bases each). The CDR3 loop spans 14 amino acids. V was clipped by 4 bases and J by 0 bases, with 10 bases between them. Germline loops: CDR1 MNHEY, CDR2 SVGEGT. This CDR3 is CASSLRGHSYEQYF. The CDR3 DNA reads TGTGCCAGCAGTTTGAGGGGCCACTCCTACGAGCAGTACTTC.

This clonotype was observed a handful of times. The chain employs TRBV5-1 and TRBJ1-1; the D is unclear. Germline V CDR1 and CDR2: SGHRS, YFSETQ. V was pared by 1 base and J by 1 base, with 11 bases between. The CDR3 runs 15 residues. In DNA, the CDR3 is TGCGCCAGCAGCTTGCGGGCAGGTACGAACACTGAAGCTTTCTTT. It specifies CASSLRAGTNTEAFF. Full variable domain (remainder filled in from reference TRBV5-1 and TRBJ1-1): KAGVTQTPRYLIKTRGQQVTLSCSPISGHRSVSWYQQTPGQGLQFLFEYFSETQRNKGNFPGRFSGRQFSNSRSEMNVSTLELGDSALYLCASSLRAGTNTEAFFGQGTRLTVV.

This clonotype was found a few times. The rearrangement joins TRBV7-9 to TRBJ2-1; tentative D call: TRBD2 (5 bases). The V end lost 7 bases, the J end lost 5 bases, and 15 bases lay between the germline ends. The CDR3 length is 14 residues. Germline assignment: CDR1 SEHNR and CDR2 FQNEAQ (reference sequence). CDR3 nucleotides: TGTGCCAGCACCCCACGGGATACAAACAATGAGCAGTTCTTC. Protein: CASTPRDTNNEQFF.

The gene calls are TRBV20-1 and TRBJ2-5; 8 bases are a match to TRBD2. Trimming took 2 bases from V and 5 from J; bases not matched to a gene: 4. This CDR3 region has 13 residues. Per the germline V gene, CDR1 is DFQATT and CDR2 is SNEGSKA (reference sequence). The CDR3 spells CSARLAGRETQYF. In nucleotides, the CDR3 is TGCAGTGCTAGATTAGCGGGACGGGAGACCCAGTACTTC.

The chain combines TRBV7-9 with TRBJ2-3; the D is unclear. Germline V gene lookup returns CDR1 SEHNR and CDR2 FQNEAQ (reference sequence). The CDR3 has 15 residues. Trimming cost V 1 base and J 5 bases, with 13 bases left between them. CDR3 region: CASSLGHNRLDTQYF. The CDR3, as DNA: TGTGCCAGCAGCTTAGGTCACAATCGGTTAGATACGCAGTATTTT. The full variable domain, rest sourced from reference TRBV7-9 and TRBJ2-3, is DTGVSQNPRHKITKRGQNVTFRCDPISEHNRLYWYRQTLGQGPEFLTYFQNEAQLEKSRLLSDRFSAERPKGSFSTLEIQRTEQGDSAMYLCASSLGHNRLDTQYFGPGTRLTVL.

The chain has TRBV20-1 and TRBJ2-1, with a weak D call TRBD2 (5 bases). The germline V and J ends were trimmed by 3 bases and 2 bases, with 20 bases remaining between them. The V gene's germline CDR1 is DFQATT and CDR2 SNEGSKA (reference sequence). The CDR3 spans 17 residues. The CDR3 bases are TGCAGTGCTAGCATTATCGATTTCTTGGGAGCCTACAATGAGCAGTTCTTC. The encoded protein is CSASIIDFLGAYNEQFF.

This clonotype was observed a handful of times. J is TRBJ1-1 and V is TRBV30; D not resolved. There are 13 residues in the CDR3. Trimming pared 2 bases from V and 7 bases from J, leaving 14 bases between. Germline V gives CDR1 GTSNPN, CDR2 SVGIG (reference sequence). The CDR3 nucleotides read TGTGCCTGGAGTCCCCAACCGGACGGTGAAGCTTTCTTT. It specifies CAWSPQPDGEAFF.

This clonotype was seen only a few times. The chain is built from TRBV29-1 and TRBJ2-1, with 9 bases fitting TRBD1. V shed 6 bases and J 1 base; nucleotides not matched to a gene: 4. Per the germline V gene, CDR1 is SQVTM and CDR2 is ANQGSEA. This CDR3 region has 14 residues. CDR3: CSVEDRGSYNEQFF. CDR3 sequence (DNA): TGCAGCGTAGAGGACAGGGGATCCTACAATGAGCAGTTCTTC.

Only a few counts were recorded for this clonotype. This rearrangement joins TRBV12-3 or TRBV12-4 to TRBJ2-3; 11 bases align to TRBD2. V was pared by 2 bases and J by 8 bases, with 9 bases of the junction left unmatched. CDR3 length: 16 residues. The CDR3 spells CASSLRTSGGPRTQYF. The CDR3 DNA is TGTGCCAGCAGTTTAAGAACTAGCGGGGGCCCTCGTACGCAGTATTTT.

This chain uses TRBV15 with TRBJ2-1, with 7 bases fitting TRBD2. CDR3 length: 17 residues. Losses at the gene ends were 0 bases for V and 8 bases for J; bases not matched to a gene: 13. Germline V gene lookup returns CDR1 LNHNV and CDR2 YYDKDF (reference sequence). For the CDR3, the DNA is TGTGCCACCAGCAGAGATTTCGAAGCGGGGAATCGATATGAGCAGTTCTTC. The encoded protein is CATSRDFEAGNRYEQFF.

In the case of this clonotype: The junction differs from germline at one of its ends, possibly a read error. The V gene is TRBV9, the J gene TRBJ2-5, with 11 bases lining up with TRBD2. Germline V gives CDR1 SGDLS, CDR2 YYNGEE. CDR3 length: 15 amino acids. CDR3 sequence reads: CASSPTSGSPETQYF. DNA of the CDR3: TGTGCCAGCAGCCCCACTAGCGGGAGCCCAGAGACCCAGTACTTT.

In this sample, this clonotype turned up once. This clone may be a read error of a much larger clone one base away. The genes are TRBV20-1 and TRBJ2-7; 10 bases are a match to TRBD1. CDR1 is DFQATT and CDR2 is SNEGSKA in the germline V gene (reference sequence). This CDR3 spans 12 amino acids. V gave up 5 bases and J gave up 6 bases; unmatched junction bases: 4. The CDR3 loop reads CSARQGATEQYF. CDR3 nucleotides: TGCAGTGCTCGACAGGGGGCGACCGAGCAGTACTTC.

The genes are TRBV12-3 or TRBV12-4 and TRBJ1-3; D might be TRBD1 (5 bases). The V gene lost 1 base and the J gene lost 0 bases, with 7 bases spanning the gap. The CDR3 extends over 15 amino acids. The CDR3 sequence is CASSLVGPSGNTIYF. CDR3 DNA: TGTGCCAGCAGTTTAGTGGGACCCTCTGGAAACACCATATATTTT.

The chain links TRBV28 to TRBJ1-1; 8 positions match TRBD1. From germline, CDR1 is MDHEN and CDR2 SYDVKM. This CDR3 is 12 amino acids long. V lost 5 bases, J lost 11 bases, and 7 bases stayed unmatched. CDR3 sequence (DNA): TGTGCCAGCAGTCTACTGACAGGGGATGCTTTCTTT. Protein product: CASSLLTGDAFF.

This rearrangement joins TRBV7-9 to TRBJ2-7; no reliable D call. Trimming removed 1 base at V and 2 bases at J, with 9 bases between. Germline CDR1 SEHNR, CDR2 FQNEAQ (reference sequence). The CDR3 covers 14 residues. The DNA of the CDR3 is TGTGCCAGCAGCTTAGTGGTGTTTCCCTACGAGCAGTACTTC. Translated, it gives CASSLVVFPYEQYF.

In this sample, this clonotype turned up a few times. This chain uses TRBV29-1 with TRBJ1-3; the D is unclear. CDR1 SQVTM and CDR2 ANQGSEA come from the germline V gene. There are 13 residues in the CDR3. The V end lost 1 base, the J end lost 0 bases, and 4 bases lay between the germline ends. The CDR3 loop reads CSVEVISGNTIYF. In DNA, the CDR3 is TGCAGCGTTGAAGTCATCTCTGGAAACACCATATATTTT.

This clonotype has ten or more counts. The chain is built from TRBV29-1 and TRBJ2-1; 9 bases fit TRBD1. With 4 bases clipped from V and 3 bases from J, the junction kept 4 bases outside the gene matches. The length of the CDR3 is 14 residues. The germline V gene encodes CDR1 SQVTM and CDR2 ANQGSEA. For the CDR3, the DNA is TGCAGCGTTGTTGGGGACAGGGTCTACAATGAGCAGTTCTTC. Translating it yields CSVVGDRVYNEQFF.

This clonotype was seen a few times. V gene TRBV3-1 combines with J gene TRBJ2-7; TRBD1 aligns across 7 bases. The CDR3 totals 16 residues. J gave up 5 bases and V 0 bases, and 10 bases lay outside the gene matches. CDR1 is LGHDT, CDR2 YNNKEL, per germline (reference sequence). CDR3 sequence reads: CASSQDRSGGFHEQYF. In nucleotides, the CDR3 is TGTGCCAGCAGCCAAGATCGGTCAGGGGGTTTCCACGAGCAGTACTTC.

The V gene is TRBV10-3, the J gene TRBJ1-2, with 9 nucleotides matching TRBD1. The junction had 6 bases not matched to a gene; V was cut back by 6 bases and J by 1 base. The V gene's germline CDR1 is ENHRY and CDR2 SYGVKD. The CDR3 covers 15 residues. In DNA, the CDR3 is TGTGCCATCAGCCCGGGACAGGGATATAACTATGGCTACACCTTC. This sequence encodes CAISPGQGYNYGYTF.

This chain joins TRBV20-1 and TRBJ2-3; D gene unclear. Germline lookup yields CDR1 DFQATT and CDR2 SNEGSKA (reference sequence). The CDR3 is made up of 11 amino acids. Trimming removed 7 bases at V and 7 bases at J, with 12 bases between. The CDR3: CSGGSTYTQYF. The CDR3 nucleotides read TGCAGTGGAGGTTCCACTTATACGCAGTATTTT.

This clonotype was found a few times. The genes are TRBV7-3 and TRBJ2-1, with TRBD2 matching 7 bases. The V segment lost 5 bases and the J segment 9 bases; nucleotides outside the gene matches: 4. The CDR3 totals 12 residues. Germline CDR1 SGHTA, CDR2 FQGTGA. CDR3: CASSGDYGEQFF. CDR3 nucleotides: TGTGCCAGCAGCGGGGACTATGGTGAGCAGTTCTTC.

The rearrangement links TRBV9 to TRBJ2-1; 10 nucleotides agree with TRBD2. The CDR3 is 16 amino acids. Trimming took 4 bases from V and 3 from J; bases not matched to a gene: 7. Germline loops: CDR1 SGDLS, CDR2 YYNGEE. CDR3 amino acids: CASSLYLAGVYNEQFF. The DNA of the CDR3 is TGTGCCAGCAGCTTATATCTAGCGGGGGTCTACAATGAGCAGTTCTTC.

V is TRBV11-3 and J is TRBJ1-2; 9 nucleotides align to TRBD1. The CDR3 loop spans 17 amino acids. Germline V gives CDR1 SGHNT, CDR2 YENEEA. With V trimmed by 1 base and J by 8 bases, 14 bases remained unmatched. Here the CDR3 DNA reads TGTGCCAGCAGCTTAGCGGACAGGGGAATCCGAGAAGTCGGCTACACCTTC. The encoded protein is CASSLADRGIREVGYTF.

CDR3 DNA sequence: TGTGCCAGCCGAATTAGCTCCTACAATGAGCAGTACTTC. Translating it yields CASRISSYNEQYF. The chain combines TRBV6-2 or TRBV6-3 with TRBJ2-1; D is uncertain. TRBJ2-7 explains the end of the DNA better; the J call may be wrong. The CDR3 spans 13 residues. Per germline, CDR1 MNHEY and CDR2 SVGEGT.

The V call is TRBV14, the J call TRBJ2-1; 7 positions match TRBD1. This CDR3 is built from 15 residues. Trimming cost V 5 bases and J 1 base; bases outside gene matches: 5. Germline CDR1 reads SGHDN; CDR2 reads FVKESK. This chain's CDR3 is CASSETGVSYNEQFF. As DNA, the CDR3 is TGTGCCAGCAGCGAAACAGGGGTTTCCTACAATGAGCAGTTCTTC. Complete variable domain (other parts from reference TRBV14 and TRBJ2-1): EAGVTQFPSHSVIEKGQTVTLRCDPISGHDNLYWYRRVMGKEIKFLLHFVKESKQDESGMPNNRFLAERTGGTYSTLKVQPAELEDSGVYFCASSETGVSYNEQFFGPGTRLTVL.

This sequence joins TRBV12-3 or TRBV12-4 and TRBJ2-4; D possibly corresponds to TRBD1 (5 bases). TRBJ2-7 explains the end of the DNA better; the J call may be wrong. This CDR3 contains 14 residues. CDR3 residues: CASSMPDILYEQYF. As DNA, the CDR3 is TGTGCCAGCAGTATGCCGGACATTCTCTACGAGCAGTACTTC.